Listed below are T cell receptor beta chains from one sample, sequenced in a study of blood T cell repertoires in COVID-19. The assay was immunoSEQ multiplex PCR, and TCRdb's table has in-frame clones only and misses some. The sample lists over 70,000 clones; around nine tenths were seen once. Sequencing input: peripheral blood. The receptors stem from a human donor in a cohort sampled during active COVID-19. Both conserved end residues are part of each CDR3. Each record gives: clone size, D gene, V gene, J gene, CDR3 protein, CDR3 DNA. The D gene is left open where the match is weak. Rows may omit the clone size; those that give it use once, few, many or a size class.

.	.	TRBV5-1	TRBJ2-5	CASSLVGREQETQYF	TGCGCCAGCAGCTTGGTTGGCAGGGAACAAGAGACCCAGTACTTC
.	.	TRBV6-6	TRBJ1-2	CASSSRQIYGYTF	TGTGCCAGCAGTTCCCGACAGATTTATGGCTACACCTTC
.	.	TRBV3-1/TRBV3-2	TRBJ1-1	CASSQVRGETEAFF	TGTGCCAGCAGCCAAGTCAGGGGAGAAACTGAAGCTTTCTTT
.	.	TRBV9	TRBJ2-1	CASSVSRNNEQFF	TGTGCCAGCAGCGTTTCCAGGAACAATGAGCAGTTCTTC
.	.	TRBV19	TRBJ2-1	CASSIRGSFDGNEQFF	TGTGCCAGTAGTATAAGAGGGTCTTTCGATGGGAATGAGCAGTTCTTC
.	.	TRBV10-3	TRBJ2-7	CAIKTNTYEQYF	TGTGCCATTAAAACAAATACCTACGAGCAGTACTTC
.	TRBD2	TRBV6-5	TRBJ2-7	CASSYGGLARAYEQYF	TGTGCCAGCAGTTACGGAGGACTAGCGAGAGCCTACGAGCAGTACTTC
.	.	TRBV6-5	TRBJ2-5	CASSYEGETQYF	TGTGCCAGCAGTTACGAGGGAGAGACCCAGTACTTC
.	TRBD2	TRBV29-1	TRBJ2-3	CSVAGGPGRTDTQYF	TGCAGCGTTGCGGGAGGGCCCGGAAGAACAGATACGCAGTATTTT
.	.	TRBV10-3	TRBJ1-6	CAISPEPGGDSPLHF	TGTGCCATTTCTCCAGAGCCCGGCGGGGATTCACCCCTCCACTTT
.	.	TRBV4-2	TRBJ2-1	CASSQRQGSNLGNEQFF	TGTGCCAGCAGCCAAAGGCAGGGATCCAATCTAGGGAATGAGCAGTTCTTC
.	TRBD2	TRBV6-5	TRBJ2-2	CASRPGLLYTGELFF	TGTGCCAGCAGACCGGGACTATTATACACCGGGGAGCTGTTTTTT
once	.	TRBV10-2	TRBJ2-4	CASSEKGLAKNIQYF	TGCGCCAGCAGTGAAAAGGGGTTAGCCAAAAACATTCAGTACTTC
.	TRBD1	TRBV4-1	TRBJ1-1	CASSLGLGQGVSAGRSEAFF	TGCGCCAGCAGCTTAGGTCTAGGACAGGGGGTATCAGCGGGTCGGTCTGAAGCTTTCTTT
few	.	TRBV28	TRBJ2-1	CASSGMGTDYNEQFF	TGTGCCAGCTCGGGGATGGGGACTGACTACAATGAGCAGTTCTTC
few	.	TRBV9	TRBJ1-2	CASSVGGDGYTF	TGTGCCAGCAGCGTAGGCGGAGATGGCTACACCTTC
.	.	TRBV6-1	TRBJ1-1	CASSEDGTFEAFF	TGTGCCAGCAGTGAAGATGGGACATTCGAAGCTTTCTTT
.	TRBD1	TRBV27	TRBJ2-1	CASSLSTRPRGLNVYNEQFF	TGTGCCAGCAGTTTATCTACCCGGCCCAGGGGGCTAAATGTGTACAATGAGCAGTTCTTC
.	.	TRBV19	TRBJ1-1	CASSIQTQNTEAFF	TGTGCCAGTAGTATACAGACTCAGAACACTGAAGCTTTCTTT
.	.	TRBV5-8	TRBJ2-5	CASSLGPTTETQYF	TGTGCCAGCAGCCTCGGACCGACTACAGAGACCCAGTACTTC
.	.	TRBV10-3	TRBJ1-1	CAISESSDTEAFF	TGTGCCATCAGTGAGTCGTCGGACACTGAAGCTTTCTTT
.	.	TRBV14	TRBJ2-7	CASSQKGIYEQYF	TGTGCCAGCAGCCAAAAGGGGATCTACGAGCAGTACTTC
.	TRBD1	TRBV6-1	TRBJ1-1	CASSEDRGDTEAFF	TGTGCCAGCAGTGAGGACAGGGGGGACACTGAAGCTTTCTTT
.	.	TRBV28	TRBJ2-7	CASSLVRPPYEQYF	TGTGCCAGCAGTTTAGTCAGGCCCCCCTACGAGCAGTACTTC
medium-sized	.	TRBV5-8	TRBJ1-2	CASSDLVGYTF	TGTGCCAGCAGCGACTTGGTTGGCTACACCTTC
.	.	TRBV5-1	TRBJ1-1	CASSLYISSNTEAFF	TGCGCCAGCAGCTTGTATATATCCTCGAACACTGAAGCTTTCTTT
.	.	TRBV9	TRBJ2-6	CASRHRGSGANVLTF	TGTGCCAGCAGACATCGGGGGTCTGGGGCCAACGTCCTGACTTTC
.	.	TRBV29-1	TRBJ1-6	CSVRTEALSPLHF	TGCAGCGTGAGGACAGAAGCCCTTTCACCCCTCCACTTT
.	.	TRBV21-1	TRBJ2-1	CASMYWDRDKFF	TGTGCCAGCATGTACTGGGACAGGGATAAGTTCTTC
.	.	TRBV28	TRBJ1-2	CASSLGGAQGYTF	TGTGCCAGCAGTTTAGGAGGGGCCCAGGGCTACACCTTC
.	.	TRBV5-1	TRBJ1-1	CASSFTGSGTEAFF	TGCGCCAGCAGCTTTACAGGGTCAGGCACTGAAGCTTTCTTT
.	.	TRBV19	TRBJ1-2	CASSINGGGVGYGYTF	TGTGCCAGTAGTATTAACGGAGGAGGGGTAGGATATGGCTACACCTTC
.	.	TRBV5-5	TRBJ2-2	CASSKVGRSGELFF	TGTGCCAGCAGCAAGGTGGGGCGGTCCGGGGAGCTGTTTTTT
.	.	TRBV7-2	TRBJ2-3	CASSLETRLGPDTQYF	TGTGCCAGCAGCTTAGAGACTAGACTGGGCCCAGATACGCAGTATTTT
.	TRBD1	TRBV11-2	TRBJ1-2	CASSKTTGGIANYGYTF	TGTGCCAGCAGCAAAACGACAGGGGGGATAGCTAACTATGGCTACACCTTC
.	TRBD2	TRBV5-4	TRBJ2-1	CASSRTSGGYNEQFF	TGTGCCAGCAGCCGGACTAGCGGGGGATACAATGAGCAGTTCTTC
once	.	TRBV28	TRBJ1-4	CASSLTRGWNEKLFF	TGTGCCAGCAGTTTAACCAGGGGTTGGAATGAAAAACTGTTTTTT
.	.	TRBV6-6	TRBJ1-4	CASSTGLELFF	TGTGCCAGCAGTACAGGGTTGGAACTGTTTTTT
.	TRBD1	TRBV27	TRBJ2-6	CASSLRTGTGAGANVLTF	TGTGCCAGCAGTCTCCGTACCGGGACAGGGGCCGGGGCCAACGTCCTGACTTTC
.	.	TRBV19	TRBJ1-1	CGSTGWNTEAFF	TGTGGGAGCACAGGGTGGAACACTGAAGCTTTCTTT
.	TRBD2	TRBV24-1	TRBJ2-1	CATSEPWGTSGAQRNEQFF	TGTGCCACCAGTGAACCATGGGGGACTAGCGGGGCCCAAAGGAATGAGCAGTTCTTC
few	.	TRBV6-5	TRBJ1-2	CASSYGDSYGYTF	TGTGCCAGCAGTTACGGAGACAGCTATGGCTACACCTTC
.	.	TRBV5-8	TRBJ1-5	CASSPFQPQHF	TGTGCCAGCAGCCCGTTCCAGCCCCAGCATTTT
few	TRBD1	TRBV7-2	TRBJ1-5	CASSLEDRVRQPQHF	TGTGCCAGCAGCTTAGAAGACAGGGTTCGACAGCCCCAGCATTTT
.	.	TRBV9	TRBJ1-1	CASSVRAGDTEAFF	TGTGCCAGCAGCGTAAGGGCAGGGGACACTGAAGCTTTCTTT
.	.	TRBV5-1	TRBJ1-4	CASSRALDRNEKLFF	TGCGCCAGCAGCCGGGCATTGGACAGAAATGAAAAACTGTTTTTT
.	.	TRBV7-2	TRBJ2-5	CASSLNYGETQYF	TGTGCCAGCAGCCTGAACTATGGTGAGACCCAGTACTTC
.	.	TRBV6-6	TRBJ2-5	CASSIGSQETQYF	TGTGCCAGCAGTATCGGGAGCCAAGAGACCCAGTACTTC
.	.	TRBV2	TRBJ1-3	CASSLQGAGNTIYF	TGTGCCAGCAGCCTACAGGGAGCTGGAAACACCATATATTTT
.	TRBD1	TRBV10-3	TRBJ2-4	CAISEGGQGLNIQYF	TGTGCCATCAGTGAGGGGGGACAGGGGCTGAACATTCAGTACTTC
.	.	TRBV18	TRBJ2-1	CASSPRGSLGNEQFF	TGTGCCAGCTCACCACGTGGCTCGCTAGGTAATGAGCAGTTCTTC
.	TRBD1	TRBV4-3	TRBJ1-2	CASSLSRTGGNYGYTF	TGCGCCAGCAGCCTCTCCCGGACAGGGGGAAACTATGGCTACACCTTC
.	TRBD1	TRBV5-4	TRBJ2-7	CASSFDRGDEQYF	TGTGCCAGCAGCTTCGACAGGGGGGACGAGCAGTACTTC
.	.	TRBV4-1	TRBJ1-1	CASSQAANRANTEAFF	TGCGCCAGCAGCCAAGCTGCGAACAGGGCGAACACTGAAGCTTTCTTT
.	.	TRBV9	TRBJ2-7	CASSPERGIYEQYF	TGTGCCAGCAGCCCCGAACGGGGGATCTACGAGCAGTACTTC